One sample yielded the 31 T cell receptor beta chains listed below, sequenced in a study of somatic mutations in cytotoxic T cells in rheumatoid arthritis. TCRdb's copy holds only in-frame clones and misses some; the assay was immunoSEQ multiplex PCR. The sample shows roughly 15,000 clones, around four fifths of them seen only once. The material sequenced was CD8+ T cells sorted from blood. The receptors stem from an adult with rheumatoid arthritis.

This clone was detected only a few times. The V call is TRBV11-3, the J call TRBJ2-4; TRBD2 agrees at 12 bases. Trimming cost V 3 bases and J 6 bases; bases outside gene matches: 3. There are 15 residues in the CDR3. Germline assignment: CDR1 SGHNT and CDR2 YENEEA. This CDR3 reads CASSLTSGSLNIQYF. In DNA form, the CDR3 reads TGTGCCAGCAGCTTGACTAGCGGGAGCTTAAACATTCAGTACTTC.

The chain uses TRBV7-9 and TRBJ2-7; D call uncertain. There are 14 residues in the CDR3. Between the trimmed V and J ends, which lost 1 base and 7 bases, there was a span of 14 bases. Germline loops: CDR1 SEHNR, CDR2 FQNEAQ (reference sequence). The CDR3 sequence: CASSLGYGPREQYF. CDR3 coding DNA: TGTGCCAGCAGCTTAGGATACGGCCCGCGGGAGCAGTACTTC.

Turning to this clone: Mismatch with germline at one junction end may stem from a read error. The genes are TRBV4-1 and TRBJ2-7; TRBD1 might be the D (6 bases). Per germline, CDR1 MGHRA and CDR2 YSYEKL. This CDR3 comprises 13 residues. In DNA form, the CDR3 reads TGCGCCAGCAGCCCTTTCACCAGGACAGAACATTCCTTC. Translated: CASSPFTRTEHSF.

The chain is built from TRBV5-6 and TRBJ2-7; D remains ambiguous. The CDR3 contains 14 residues. The germline CDR1 and CDR2 sequences are SGHDT and YYEEEE. Trimming took 4 bases from V and 4 from J, leaving 15 bases between them. For the CDR3, the DNA is TGTGCCAGCAGCCTTAGACTCGACCGTTACGAGCAGTACTTC. Residues: CASSLRLDRYEQYF.

Only one count was recorded for this clone. The chain has TRBV7-8 and TRBJ2-3, with TRBD2 as a possible D gene (6 bases). The germline gives CDR1 SGHVS, CDR2 FQNEAQ. The V and J ends lost 5 bases and 1 base respectively, with 16 bases between them. The CDR3 has 16 amino acids. The CDR3 nucleotides are TGTGCCAGCAGCCCTCCCCTCCAGCGGGGCACAGATACGCAGTATTTT. The encoded protein is CASSPPLQRGTDTQYF.

V usage is TRBV7-9 and J usage is TRBJ2-1, with 11 bases lining up with TRBD2. Per germline, CDR1 SEHNR and CDR2 FQNEAQ (reference sequence). J was trimmed by 5 bases and V by 5 bases; bases with no gene match: 5. The CDR3 covers 15 residues. CDR3 in DNA: TGTGCCAGCAGCCCCACTAGCGGGGGTCACAATGAGCAGTTCTTC. Protein sequence: CASSPTSGGHNEQFF.

This clone appeared a few times. The chain uses TRBV6-6 and TRBJ1-1; TRBD1 matches 7 bases. This CDR3 region has 14 residues. The germline V gene has CDR1 MNHNY and CDR2 SVGAGI (reference sequence). The J segment lost 0 bases and the V segment lost 7 bases, leaving 5 bases of the junction unmatched. In DNA form, the CDR3 reads TGTGCCAGCACCCCGACAGGGATGAACACTGAAGCTTTCTTT. Translating it yields CASTPTGMNTEAFF.

This clone was counted between two and nine times. This rearrangement joins TRBV27 to TRBJ1-5; D not certain. The CDR3 consists of 13 residues. Germline CDR1 and CDR2: MNHEY and SMNVEV (reference sequence). The V end was cut by 6 bases, the J end by 5 bases, with 11 bases between. Here the CDR3 reads CASRRTADQPQHF. The DNA of the CDR3 is TGTGCCAGCAGACGTACGGCAGATCAGCCCCAGCATTTT.

The V call is TRBV6-1, the J call TRBJ2-3; a possible D gene is TRBD1 (6 bases). V gave up 4 bases and J gave up 0 bases, with 11 bases separating them. CDR3 length: 15 amino acids. Germline CDR1 is MNHNS and CDR2 is SASEGT. The CDR3 DNA follows: TGTGCCAGCAGTGTTAGGACAGTTAGCACAGATACGCAGTATTTT. Its protein product is CASSVRTVSTDTQYF.

V gene TRBV19 combines with J gene TRBJ2-1; 7 nucleotides line up with TRBD1. The germline gives CDR1 LNHDA, CDR2 SQIVND (reference sequence). The CDR3 is 15 amino acids. J lost 8 bases, V lost 2 bases, and 9 bases had no gene match. The DNA for the CDR3 is TGTGCCAGTAGTATACCCGCCAGGGGGTCGGATGAGCAGTTCTTC. Translation gives CASSIPARGSDEQFF.

The V call is TRBV6-1, the J call TRBJ1-1; D unclear. Deletions cut 4 bases from V and 5 bases from J, with 14 bases between. This CDR3 region has 14 residues. Germline-derived CDR1 and CDR2 are MNHNS and SASEGT. The CDR3 loop is CASSASGVGTEAFF. CDR3 sequence (DNA): TGTGCCAGCAGTGCTTCCGGGGTAGGTACTGAAGCTTTCTTT.

This clone has only a few counts. The chain joins TRBV7-9 to TRBJ1-1, with a possible D match to TRBD1 (5 bases). The CDR3 extends over 13 amino acids. Germline lookup yields CDR1 SEHNR and CDR2 FQNEAQ (reference sequence). Trimming took off 5 bases at V and 7 bases at J, with 14 bases between the two ends. CDR3 bases: TGTGCCAGCAGCGAGACAGCAACCTTTGAAGCTTTCTTT. Amino acid sequence: CASSETATFEAFF.

The chain couples TRBV21-1 to TRBJ2-7; the table's D call TRBD2 went unverified against the DNA. TRBV21-1 is an annotated pseudogene. The CDR3 runs 13 residues. The CDR3 sequence: CASSGGTSGKQYF. CDR3 nucleotides: TGTGCCAGCAGCGGAGGGACTAGCGGGAAGCAGTACTTC.

CDR3 nucleotide sequence: TGTGCCAGCAGTTTAAGGGGACAGGTCATCACCGGGGAGCTGTTTTTT. It specifies CASSLRGQVITGELFF. The chain carries TRBV27 and TRBJ2-2, with TRBD1 identical over 8 bases. The CDR3 loop spans 16 amino acids. Germline V lookup: CDR1 MNHEY, CDR2 SMNVEV (reference sequence). Losses at the gene ends were 2 bases for V and 4 bases for J; bases not matched to a gene: 6.

The chain joins TRBV27 to TRBJ2-7; 10 nucleotides line up with TRBD1. The V and J ends lost 4 bases and 2 bases, in that order; junction bases with no gene match: 2. This CDR3 comprises 14 residues. The germline V gene encodes CDR1 MNHEY and CDR2 SMNVEV (reference sequence). The CDR3 is CASSSGQGTYEQYF. The CDR3 DNA follows: TGTGCCAGCAGTTCGGGACAGGGGACCTACGAGCAGTACTTC.

This clone has a single count. The chain couples TRBV11-1 to TRBJ1-5, with D possibly matching TRBD1 (5 bases). This CDR3 is built from 14 residues. V lost 3 bases and J 1 base, leaving 7 bases between the germline ends. Germline values: CDR1 SGHAT, CDR2 FQDESV (reference sequence). The CDR3 is CASSFGGSNQPQHF. CDR3 sequence (DNA): TGTGCCAGCAGCTTCGGGGGAAGCAATCAGCCCCAGCATTTT. Supplemented by reference TRBV11-1 and TRBJ1-5, the full variable domain reads EAEVAQSPRYKITEKSQAVAFWCDPISGHATLYWYRQILGQGPELLVQFQDESVVDDSQLPKDRFSAERLKGVDSTLKIQPAELGDSAMYLCASSFGGSNQPQHFGDGTRLSIL.

V usage is TRBV30 and J usage is TRBJ2-1; 9 nucleotides agree with TRBD2. The V gene end was trimmed by 0 bases and the J gene end by 2 bases; junction bases not matched to a gene: 5. The germline V gene has CDR1 GTSNPN and CDR2 SVGIG (reference sequence). The CDR3 totals 16 residues. CDR3 nucleotide sequence: TGTGCCTGGAGTGTTAGGCTAGCGGGGACCTACAATGAGCAGTTCTTC. This gives the protein CAWSVRLAGTYNEQFF.

The chain is built from TRBV7-6 and TRBJ1-1; D not certain. The germline V gene encodes CDR1 SGHVS and CDR2 FNYEAQ. V was clipped by 6 bases and J by 3 bases, with 14 bases between them. The CDR3 has 14 residues. CDR3 in amino acids: CASSLDAKDTEAFF. Here the CDR3 DNA reads TGTGCCAGCAGTCTCGATGCTAAGGACACTGAAGCTTTCTTT.

This sequence joins TRBV7-8 and TRBJ2-7, with 12 bases that match TRBD2. Germline CDR1 and CDR2: SGHVS and FQNEAQ. The V gene end was trimmed by 3 bases and the J gene end by 7 bases; junction bases not matched to a gene: 4. The CDR3 sequence is 14 residues long. The CDR3 region is CASSFLAGGEEQYF. The CDR3 DNA is TGTGCCAGCAGCTTCCTAGCGGGGGGGGAAGAGCAGTACTTC.

This chain uses TRBV6-5 with TRBJ2-1; a possible D gene is TRBD2 (6 bases). CDR1 and CDR2 (germline): MNHEY, SVGAGI. The V end lost 5 bases, the J end lost 1 base, and 9 bases lay between the germline ends. There are 14 residues in the CDR3. CDR3 sequence (DNA): TGTGCCAGCAGTGACCGGGGGTCCTACAATGAGCAGTTCTTC. Protein: CASSDRGSYNEQFF.

V usage is TRBV19 and J usage is TRBJ2-1; no clear D. CDR3 length equals 14 residues. Trimming cost V 1 base and J 7 bases, with 11 bases left between them. Germline-derived CDR1 and CDR2 are LNHDA and SQIVND (reference sequence). The CDR3 DNA sequence: TGTGCCAGTAGTATAGGCGGCGAAATAAATGAGCAGTTCTTC. Translated: CASSIGGEINEQFF.

The chain couples TRBV27 to TRBJ2-7; the match to TRBD2 covers 9 bases. CDR1 and CDR2 from the germline V gene are MNHEY and SMNVEV (reference sequence). The CDR3 sequence is 15 residues long. V gave up 3 bases and J gave up 3 bases; unmatched junction bases: 6. The CDR3 nucleotides read TGTGCCAGCAGTTTCACCCTAGCGGGGATCTACGAGCAGTACTTC. It specifies CASSFTLAGIYEQYF.

This chain joins TRBV15 and TRBJ2-3; 13 bases are shared with TRBD2. The trim removed 0 bases at V and 6 bases at J, leaving 0 bases unmatched. CDR1 and CDR2 from the germline V gene are LNHNV and YYDKDF (reference sequence). The CDR3 contains 15 residues. The CDR3 region is CATSREGLAGDTQYF. Written as DNA, the CDR3 is TGTGCCACCAGCAGAGAGGGACTAGCGGGGGATACGCAGTATTTT.

This chain connects TRBV25-1 to TRBJ1-3; a possible D gene is TRBD1 (5 bases). The V and J ends lost 6 bases and 2 bases respectively, with 11 bases between them. This CDR3 has 14 amino acids. Germline CDR1 MGHDK, CDR2 SYGVNS. In nucleotides, the CDR3 is TGTGCCAGCAGGGAGGGGCGGACTGGAAACACCATATATTTT. It encodes CASREGRTGNTIYF.

Only a few counts were recorded for this clone. This chain connects TRBV4-1 to TRBJ1-5; 7 nucleotides agree with TRBD1. J lost 5 bases, V lost 1 base, and 5 bases had no gene match. CDR1 is MGHRA, CDR2 YSYEKL, per germline. The CDR3 consists of 15 residues. The CDR3 spells CASSQGDRAHQPQHF. CDR3 nucleotide sequence: TGCGCCAGCAGCCAAGGCGACAGGGCCCATCAGCCCCAGCATTTT.

This clone occurred once. The chain has TRBV27 and TRBJ2-7; 7 bases are a match to TRBD1. Germline values: CDR1 MNHEY, CDR2 SMNVEV (reference sequence). This CDR3 spans 15 amino acids. Trimming took 2 bases from V and 3 from J; bases not matched to a gene: 7. The DNA for the CDR3 is TGTGCCAGCAGTTTAGGCAGGGGGACCTTCTACGAGCAGTACTTC. Amino acids: CASSLGRGTFYEQYF.

V gene TRBV29-1 combines with J gene TRBJ2-7, with 8 positions matching TRBD2. The germline gives CDR1 SQVTM, CDR2 ANQGSEA. V gave up 0 bases and J gave up 2 bases; unmatched junction bases: 6. The CDR3 consists of 15 residues. The CDR3 bases are TGCAGCGTTGAAGATCCGACTAGCGACACCTACGAGCAGTACTTC. The encoded protein is CSVEDPTSDTYEQYF.

The chain joins TRBV19 to TRBJ2-1, with D unresolved. The germline CDR1 and CDR2 sequences are LNHDA and SQIVND (reference sequence). CDR3 length equals 14 residues. The V gene lost 7 bases and the J gene lost 7 bases, with 17 bases spanning the gap. The chain's CDR3 is CASTPSLVWNEQFF. The CDR3 region has the DNA TGTGCCAGTACCCCTTCCCTTGTCTGGAATGAGCAGTTCTTC.

This clone was detected only a few times. The chain joins TRBV30 to TRBJ1-2; 7 nucleotides align to TRBD1. Germline values: CDR1 GTSNPN, CDR2 SVGIG (reference sequence). This CDR3 is 11 amino acids long. Trimming cost V 2 bases and J 8 bases; bases outside gene matches: 2. The CDR3 bases are TGTGCCTGGAGTCCAGGGGGAGGCTACACCTTC. As protein: CAWSPGGGYTF.

J is TRBJ2-2 and V is TRBV7-2, with D maybe TRBD2 (6 bases). V shed 5 bases and J shed 5 bases, with 18 bases lying between them. The CDR3 length is 16 residues. Germline-derived CDR1 and CDR2 are SGHTA and FQGNSA. CDR3 residues: CASSPAAGWRTGELFF. The CDR3 region has the DNA TGTGCCAGCAGCCCTGCGGCGGGGTGGAGGACCGGGGAGCTGTTTTTT.

The chain employs TRBV6-5 and TRBJ2-1, with D possibly TRBD2 on 5 matching bases. Trimming cost V 3 bases and J 6 bases, with 12 bases left between them. CDR3 length: 14 residues. The germline CDR1 and CDR2 sequences are MNHEY and SVGAGI. The CDR3 DNA follows: TGTGCCAGCAGTTATCTACCTAGCAGCAATGAGCAGTTCTTC. Its translation: CASSYLPSSNEQFF.